The T cell receptor (beta chain) described here comes from a study of T cells after yellow fever vaccination. This clonotype occurred many times. Germline CDR1 reads LNHDA; CDR2 reads SQIVND (reference sequence). There are 15 residues in the CDR3. The V end lost 1 base, the J end lost 4 bases, and 10 bases lay between the germline ends. The authors made TCR cDNA by 5'RACE template switching, adding a universal primer site and UMIs. TCRdb passed the 5' RACE reads through MiXCR, listing each CDR3 protein once. The table records 300,000 to 400,000 distinct CDR3 sequences, approximately 5.7% of them present only once.

This receptor was identified in a man between 25 and 39 years old who received the YFV17D yellow fever vaccine. Specimen: PBMCs, collected 5 days after the yellow fever booster vaccination. The rearrangement joins TRBV19 to TRBJ2-2; D call uncertain. This CDR3 reads CASSIGGRGTGELFF. The CDR3 nucleotides are TGTGCCAGTAGTATAGGCGGACGTGGCACCGGGGAGCTGTTTTTT.